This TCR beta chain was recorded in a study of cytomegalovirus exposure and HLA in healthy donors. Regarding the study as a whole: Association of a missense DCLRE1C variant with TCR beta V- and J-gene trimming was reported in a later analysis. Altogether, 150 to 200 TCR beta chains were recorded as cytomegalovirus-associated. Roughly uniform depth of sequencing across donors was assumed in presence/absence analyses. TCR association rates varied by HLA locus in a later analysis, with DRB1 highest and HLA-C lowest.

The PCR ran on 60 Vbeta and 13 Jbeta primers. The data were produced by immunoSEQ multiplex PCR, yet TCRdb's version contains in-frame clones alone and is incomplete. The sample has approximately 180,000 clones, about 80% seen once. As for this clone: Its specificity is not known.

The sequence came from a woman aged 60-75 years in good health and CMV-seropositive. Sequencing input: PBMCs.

The CDR3 bases are TGTGCCATCAGTCTCAGGAGTCGGGACAGTAGGTCCTACGAGCAGTACTTC. This translates into CAISLRSRDSRSYEQYF. The chain links TRBV10-3 to TRBJ2-7, with 7 nucleotides matching TRBD1. The CDR3 is 17 residues long. V shed 5 bases, J shed 1 base, and the junction held 14 bases outside the gene matches. Germline V CDR1 and CDR2: ENHRY, SYGVKD.